One sample yielded the 9 T cell receptor beta chains listed below, sequenced in a study of shared T cell receptors in the human thymus. Assay used: immunoSEQ multiplex PCR; TCRdb lists only in-frame clones, some missing. The sample carries hundreds of thousands of clones, 70% to 90% recorded once. The data were also submitted as part of a second study, on human thymus T cells.

Sequenced: thymocytes. These receptors all stem from a girl under three years old with a congenital heart defect.

The chain has TRBV9 and TRBJ2-5; D is undetermined. The CDR3 runs 14 residues. Germline V gene lookup returns CDR1 SGDLS and CDR2 YYNGEE. V lost 0 bases and J lost 1, with 7 bases in between. The CDR3 region is CASSVGQVQETQYF. For the CDR3, the DNA is TGTGCCAGCAGCGTAGGGCAGGTCCAAGAGACCCAGTACTTC.

V usage is TRBV4-1 and J usage is TRBJ2-2; 14 bases fit TRBD2. The trim removed 1 base at V and 6 bases at J, leaving 7 bases unmatched. Looked up from germline, CDR1 is MGHRA and CDR2 is YSYEKL. This CDR3 comprises 18 residues. The CDR3, as DNA: TGCGCCAGCAGCCAAGTGACTAGCGGGGGGGTTGAAGCCGGGGAGCTGTTTTTT. Translating it yields CASSQVTSGGVEAGELFF.

This clone was counted once. This rearrangement joins TRBV21-1 to TRBJ1-6. TRBV21-1 is tagged as a pseudogene. The CDR3 spans 15 residues. The CDR3 loop reads CARSPGGSYNSPLHF. The CDR3, as DNA: TGTGCCAGGTCACCGGGGGGTTCCTATAATTCACCCCTCCACTTT.

CDR3 protein: CASSQVQGWAPLAFF. In DNA, the CDR3 is TGCGCCAGCAGCCAAGTCCAGGGTTGGGCTCCTCTGGCTTTCTTT. The chain links TRBV4-3 to TRBJ1-1, with a tentative D call TRBD1 (5 bases). Germline V gene data show CDR1 as LGHNA and CDR2 as YSLEER. Deletions cut 1 base from V and 11 bases from J, with 20 bases between. This CDR3 spans 15 amino acids.

This clone showed up just a few times. V usage is TRBV7-2 and J usage is TRBJ1-5, with a tentative D call TRBD1 (6 bases). Germline V CDR1 and CDR2: SGHTA, FQGNSA. V gave up 5 bases and J gave up 8 bases, with 13 bases separating them. The CDR3 is 13 residues long. CDR3 protein: CASSLKRDKPQHF. In nucleotides, the CDR3 is TGTGCCAGCAGCCTAAAACGGGACAAGCCCCAGCATTTT.

The chain joins TRBV28 to TRBJ1-4; no reliable D call. The germline V gene encodes CDR1 MDHEN and CDR2 SYDVKM. Trimming left V 2 bases short and J 4 bases short, with 23 bases between. This CDR3 comprises 19 residues. The CDR3 here is CASSLGFLNQGAYNEKLFF. CDR3 bases: TGTGCCAGCAGTTTAGGGTTCCTGAACCAAGGAGCCTATAATGAAAAACTGTTTTTT.

This chain uses TRBV29-1 with TRBJ2-7; D unclear. Germline CDR1 and CDR2: SQVTM and ANQGSEA. This CDR3 contains 13 residues. V was pared by 4 bases and J by 4 bases, with 14 bases between. CDR3 residues: CSVVLGPLYEQYF. Written as DNA, the CDR3 is TGCAGCGTTGTCCTCGGTCCCCTGTACGAGCAGTACTTC.

The chain has TRBV28 and TRBJ2-2; D unclear. Germline V gene data show CDR1 as MDHEN and CDR2 as SYDVKM. There are 12 residues in the CDR3. V was trimmed by 9 bases and J by 2 bases, leaving 7 bases between them. CDR3 sequence: CASQTNTGELFF. CDR3 nucleotides: TGTGCCAGTCAGACAAACACCGGGGAGCTGTTTTTT.

V gene TRBV7-4 combines with J gene TRBJ1-2; perhaps TRBD1 as D (6 bases). The CDR3 is 11 residues long. Germline V gives CDR1 SGHVT, CDR2 SQSDAQ. The V end lost 6 bases, the J end lost 8 bases, and 10 bases lay between the germline ends. The CDR3 here is CASRGAGGYTF. CDR3 in DNA: TGTGCCAGCAGGGGGGCGGGCGGCTACACCTTC.